Listed here is a single TCR beta chain. TCRdb re-called the RT-PCR reads through MiXCR, storing one row per CDR3 protein. Among about 680,000 distinct CDR3 sequences listed, approximately 15% were seen once. Deletions cut 10 bases from V and 4 bases from J, with 20 bases between. This CDR3 spans 14 amino acids. The germline CDR1 and CDR2 sequences are ENHRY and SYGVKD. The chain joins TRBV10-3 to TRBJ2-7; D could derive from TRBD1 or TRBD2 (5 bases each). The material sequenced was memory CD4+ T cells from blood. The sequence came from a female donor in good health, serving as a healthy control. CDR3 nucleotides: TGTGCCACATTATCTGGGGCAGGAGGATACGAGCAGTACTTC. Translating gives CATLSGAGGYEQYF.